The rows below give T cell receptor beta chains drawn from one sample of a study of long-term antiretroviral therapy in people with HIV. TCRdb's copy holds only in-frame clones and misses some; the assay was immunoSEQ multiplex PCR. The data contain over 15,000 clones, 75% to 85% of them singletons. This sample comprised unsorted PBMCs, obtained at the start of antiretroviral therapy, before treatment. These receptors were taken from a man younger than 35 with HIV. Each CDR3 is given with its conserved first and last residue. Fields, in order: J gene, D gene, clone size, V gene, CDR3 DNA, CDR3 protein. The D gene is left open where the match is weak. The size of a clone is reported for some rows only, either as once, few or many, or as a class for expanded clones.

TRBJ2-2	TRBD2	.	TRBV7-2	TGTGCCAGCAGCCCCCCTGTTGGACTAGCGGGAGTCCCCGGGGAGCTGTTTTTT	CASSPPVGLAGVPGELFF
TRBJ1-1	.	.	TRBV7-2	TGTGCCAGCAGCTCCATGGGGGGAGGCGGCACTGAAGCTTTCTTT	CASSSMGGGGTEAFF
TRBJ1-5	TRBD1	.	TRBV6-1	TGTGCCAGCGAGGTGGACAGGGGAGCGGGCCAGCCCCAGCATTTT	CASEVDRGAGQPQHF
TRBJ1-1	.	.	TRBV19	TGTGCCAGTAGAAAATCATGGAGGGCTTTCTTT	CASRKSWRAFF
TRBJ2-3	.	once	TRBV6-1	TGTGCCAGCAGTGAAAATTTCCTGGCTCCTGGCACAGATACGCAGTATTTT	CASSENFLAPGTDTQYF
TRBJ2-7	.	.	TRBV27	TGTGCCAGCGGCAGCAATTACGAGCAGTACTTC	CASGSNYEQYF
TRBJ2-1	.	.	TRBV19	TGTGCCAGTAGTATAGACTCATCGTTTGATGGGATAGGCTACAATGAGCAGTTCTTC	CASSIDSSFDGIGYNEQFF
TRBJ1-1	.	.	TRBV18	TGTGCCAGCTCCTCCAAGATTAACACTGAAGCTTTCTTT	CASSSKINTEAFF
TRBJ2-5	TRBD2	once	TRBV5-1	TGCGCCAGCAGCCTGTGGACTAGCGGGATAAAGACCCAGTACTTC	CASSLWTSGIKTQYF
TRBJ2-1	.	.	TRBV29-1	TGCAGCGTCGAAGAGAGTGAGCAGTTCTTC	CSVEESEQFF
TRBJ1-3	.	.	TRBV5-1	TGCGCCAGCAGCCGGGACGGCGGAGGCTCTGGAAACACCATATATTTT	CASSRDGGGSGNTIYF
TRBJ2-3	.	.	TRBV15	TGTGCCACCAGCAGAGTAGCCGAACTAGGCACAGATACGCAGTATTTT	CATSRVAELGTDTQYF
TRBJ1-1	.	once	TRBV11-2	TGTGCCAGCAGCCCGCCCGGGGGAGCTTTCTTT	CASSPPGGAFF
TRBJ2-5	.	.	TRBV6-5	TGTGCCAGCAGTTACCAAGATGGGCGAGAGACCCAGTACTTC	CASSYQDGRETQYF
TRBJ2-7	TRBD2	.	TRBV4-2	TGTGCCAGCAGCCTCACGCGTAGCGGGAACTACGAGCAGTACTTC	CASSLTRSGNYEQYF
TRBJ1-4	.	.	TRBV19	TGTGCCAGTAGTGTCGGGACAATAAAACTGTTTTTT	CASSVGTIKLFF
TRBJ1-2	.	few	TRBV19	TGTGCCAGTAGCCCGGGACTGAGCTATGGCTACACCTTC	CASSPGLSYGYTF
TRBJ2-7	TRBD2	.	TRBV18	TGTGCCAGCTCACCCAGACTAGCGACTGCCTACGAGCAGTACTTC	CASSPRLATAYEQYF
TRBJ1-5	.	.	TRBV27	TGTGCCAGCAGTTCTCTGGGATGGGGCAATCAGCCCCAGCATTTT	CASSSLGWGNQPQHF
TRBJ2-7	.	.	TRBV28	TGTGCCACCTGGGATAACGAGCAGTACTTC	CATWDNEQYF
TRBJ2-1	.	medium-sized	TRBV5-8	TGTGCCAGCAGCCGCCCGGGGAATGAGCAGTTCTTC	CASSRPGNEQFF
TRBJ1-1	.	few	TRBV2	TGTGCCAGCAGTGAGTTAGGTAGTGCCATGAACACTGAAGCTTTCTTT	CASSELGSAMNTEAFF
TRBJ1-6	.	.	TRBV28	TGTGCCAGCAGTTTGAGTTCTCCGGGCAGCAACAGATTCTATAATTCACCCCTCCACTTT	CASSLSSPGSNRFYNSPLHF
TRBJ2-7	.	.	TRBV19	TGTGCCAGTGGACCCGGGACCGGGGAGCAGTACTTC	CASGPGTGEQYF
TRBJ2-7	.	.	TRBV6-6	TGTGCCAGCAGTTACGAGGGGTTGGAAGAGCAGTACTTC	CASSYEGLEEQYF
TRBJ2-7	.	.	TRBV29-1	TGCAGCTGTTGGGAGGAATCAACCTACGAGCAGTACTTC	CSCWEESTYEQYF
TRBJ2-1	.	medium-sized	TRBV11-2	TGTGCCAGCAGCTTAGGGAGCGGGGAGCAGTTCTTC	CASSLGSGEQFF
TRBJ2-1	.	.	TRBV5-4	TGTGCCAGCAGCCACGGGACCGTCAATGAGCAGTTCTTC	CASSHGTVNEQFF
TRBJ2-3	.	.	TRBV2	TGTGCCAGCAGTGAAGCGAGGAGAAACACAGATACGCAGTATTTT	CASSEARRNTDTQYF
TRBJ1-2	.	few	TRBV27	TGTGCCAGCAGCCCCATGGGGGGCGCCGCGAATGGCTACACCTTC	CASSPMGGAANGYTF
TRBJ2-1	.	.	TRBV9	TGTGCCAGCAGCGTAGGCGGGGACAACAATGAGCAGTTCTTC	CASSVGGDNNEQFF
TRBJ2-3	.	.	TRBV9	TGTGCCAGCAGCCCAGAGAGTCTAGATACGCAGTATTTT	CASSPESLDTQYF
TRBJ2-3	.	.	TRBV15	TGTGCCACCAGCAGAGCCCAGGGAGTAGGGTCGGATACGCAGTATTTT	CATSRAQGVGSDTQYF
TRBJ1-2	.	few	TRBV18	TGTGCCAGCTCACGGTTGACTTGGGGGGGAAGGTCTTTTAGCTATGGCTACACCTTC	CASSRLTWGGRSFSYGYTF
TRBJ2-7	TRBD1	.	TRBV18	TGTGCCAGCTCACCCCAGGGGGCATTCAACCACGAGCAGTACTTC	CASSPQGAFNHEQYF
TRBJ2-7	TRBD2	.	TRBV28	TGTGCCAGCAGTTTACATTTGGCGGGGGGCAACTACGAGCAGTACTTC	CASSLHLAGGNYEQYF
TRBJ2-3	.	.	TRBV13	TGTGCCAGCAGCTCAAGAATACACTATACGCAGTATTTT	CASSSRIHYTQYF
TRBJ2-3	.	few	TRBV19	TGTGCCAGTAGTATGGGGGGACTCCGCACAGATACGCAGTATTTT	CASSMGGLRTDTQYF
TRBJ2-1	TRBD2	.	TRBV7-9	TGTGCCAGCAGCTCCCTACGACTAGCGGATGTGGATGAGCAGTTCTTC	CASSSLRLADVDEQFF
TRBJ2-3	.	.	TRBV29-1	TGCGGAAGGCTTTGGGGGGCGGTCGGCAGATACGCAGTATTT	CGRLWGAVGRYAVF
TRBJ2-1	.	medium-sized	TRBV27	TGTGCCAGCGCGAGTAACAATGAGCAGTTCTTC	CASASNNEQFF
TRBJ2-1	TRBD2	.	TRBV7-8	TGTGCCAGCAGCTTAGGGGGGGGTGAGGTGGTCAATGAGCAGTTCTTC	CASSLGGGEVVNEQFF
TRBJ2-5	TRBD2	.	TRBV10-3	TGTGCCATCAGAGGACTAGCAGAACAAGAGACCCAGTACTTC	CAIRGLAEQETQYF
TRBJ1-3	.	.	TRBV27	TGTGCCAGCAGTTTCACGGGCCAGGGGCTCGGAAACACCATATATTTT	CASSFTGQGLGNTIYF
TRBJ1-2	.	.	TRBV6-6	TGTGCCAGCAGTCCCCGGGGGAGTTTCACCTATGGCTACACCTTC	CASSPRGSFTYGYTF
TRBJ2-3	TRBD2	.	TRBV2	TGTGCCAGCAGTGCCCGGACTAGCGGCGGAGATACGCAGTATTTT	CASSARTSGGDTQYF
TRBJ2-3	.	.	TRBV11-3	TGTGCCAGCAGCCGCATGGGGACAGATACGCAGTATTTT	CASSRMGTDTQYF
TRBJ2-5	.	.	TRBV29-1	TGCAGCGTCGAGGACCCCGGGAGTGAGACCCAGTACTTC	CSVEDPGSETQYF
TRBJ2-7	.	.	TRBV27	TGTGCCAGCAGTTCCCGGACCGGTGGTTTGGAGCAGTACTTC	CASSSRTGGLEQYF
TRBJ1-2	TRBD1	.	TRBV19	TGTGCCATTCTCGATACAGGGGGCGCACCGGGTGGCTACACCTTC	CAILDTGGAPGGYTF
TRBJ2-1	TRBD1	.	TRBV19	TGTGCCAGTAGGAGGACGGGACAGGGTTTGTTCTTC	CASRRTGQGLFF
TRBJ2-7	TRBD1	.	TRBV9	TGTGCCAGCAGCGGACAGGGGGCCTACGAGCAGTACTTC	CASSGQGAYEQYF
TRBJ2-7	.	.	TRBV12-2	TGTGCAAGTCGCCCGGGGGGGGCCTACGAGCAGTACTTC	CASRPGGAYEQYF
TRBJ2-1	.	.	TRBV2	TGTGCCAGCAACCGCCGGAGCTCCTACAATGAGCAGTTCTTC	CASNRRSSYNEQFF
TRBJ2-2	.	.	TRBV19	TGTGCCAGTAGTCTCCCTGTCGGGGGAAACACCGGGGAGCTGTTTTTT	CASSLPVGGNTGELFF